This TCR beta chain originates from a study of T cells after somatic rescue of genetic block. V shed 2 bases, J shed 4 bases, and the junction held 4 bases outside the gene matches. The CDR3 covers 15 residues. In germline, CDR1 is SGHRS, CDR2 YFSETQ. Measured with immunoSEQ multiplex PCR; TCRdb has only the in-frame clones, and not every one. The sample includes 110,000 or so clones, about nine tenths of them seen just once. The material sequenced was peripheral blood mononuclear cells (PBMCs). The chain uses TRBV5-1 and TRBJ2-2, with 8 bases aligning to TRBD1. The receptor was derived from a woman aged 18-29 years. The DNA of the CDR3 is TGCGCCAGCAGCTTTCCAGGGGGCGGCACCGGGGAGCTGTTTTTT. Translation gives CASSFPGGGTGELFF.